This is a list of T cell receptor beta chains from one sample in a study of early T cells in non-severe SARS-CoV-2 infection. MiXCR, run by TCRdb on the 5' RACE reads, gives a single entry per CDR3 protein. The sample carries about 37,000 distinct CDR3 sequences, roughly 5.7% recorded once. Sequences were derived from whole blood, sampled at baseline. Every receptor here comes from an adult who was a healthcare worker with PCR-confirmed SARS-CoV-2 infection or an uninfected control (not recorded which). The CDR3 runs from the conserved cysteine through the conserved F or W. The order of the fields is V gene, clone size, J gene, CDR3 protein. Clone size is given for some rows only: seen once, a few or many times, or a class if the clone is expanded.

TRBV11-3	.	TRBJ2-1	CASSSRSGRDNEQFF
TRBV7-2	many	TRBJ2-1	CASSLYSLNEQFF
TRBV29-1	many	TRBJ2-1	CSVVGVVGGEQFF
TRBV20-1	many	TRBJ1-5	CSARDPNGNQPQHF
TRBV7-9	once	TRBJ2-7	CASSGDRVEVQYF
TRBV20-1	few	TRBJ1-1	CSARATSGVPEAFF
TRBV6-4	many	TRBJ2-1	CASSPTGTTYNEQFF
TRBV3-1	.	TRBJ2-1	CASSQHSSYNEQFF
TRBV11-2	many	TRBJ2-7	CASSLAGLDYEQYF
TRBV10-2	.	TRBJ2-1	CASSDRGYNEQFF
TRBV27	many	TRBJ2-1	CASSLGDRPYNEQFF
TRBV9	.	TRBJ1-1	CASSTAGTSF
TRBV3-1	few	TRBJ2-5	CASSQDLRQIKETQYF
TRBV20-1	many	TRBJ2-1	CSASDRSSYNEQFF
TRBV7-9	few	TRBJ1-2	CASNQRGTTRSRATYGYTF
TRBV20-1	many	TRBJ2-5	CSARVSGMETQYF
TRBV28	many	TRBJ2-3	CASSPQLVAQYF